This is a list of T cell receptor beta chains from one sample in a study of identifying expanded T cells in peripheral blood. This table comes from immunoSEQ multiplex PCR, and its TCRdb copy is limited to in-frame clones, with some not included. The sample lists around 95,000 clones; approximately 88% were seen once. The sample consisted of blood. These receptors were obtained from a person between 18 and 70 years old in good health. Each CDR3 is given with its conserved first and last residue. A D gene is named only where the DNA matches it firmly. Part of the rows lack a size; the others show once, few, many or a class for expanded clones.

clone size: -; J gene: TRBJ2-1; D gene: -; V gene: TRBV7-2; CDR3 DNA: TGTGCCAGTCAGGGTTATTACCGGGAGCGAATAGGGGAGCAGTTCTTC; CDR3 protein: CASQGYYRERIGEQFF
clone size: -; J gene: TRBJ2-1; D gene: -; V gene: TRBV5-8; CDR3 DNA: TGTGCCAGCAGCCGGCGGGGCCGCGATGAGCAGTTCTTC; CDR3 protein: CASSRRGRDEQFF
clone size: -; J gene: TRBJ2-7; D gene: TRBD1; V gene: TRBV2; CDR3 DNA: TGTGCCAGCAGGTATTCGAGGACAGGTTTGGCCTACGAGCAGTACTTC; CDR3 protein: CASRYSRTGLAYEQYF
clone size: -; J gene: TRBJ2-5; D gene: TRBD1; V gene: TRBV10-3; CDR3 DNA: TGTGCCATCAGTGTAGGGGACAGGGCAGAGACCCAGTACTTC; CDR3 protein: CAISVGDRAETQYF
clone size: once; J gene: TRBJ1-1; D gene: -; V gene: TRBV18; CDR3 DNA: TGTGCCAGCTCACCACCGGCTTTCCGCACTGAAGCTTTCTTT; CDR3 protein: CASSPPAFRTEAFF
clone size: -; J gene: TRBJ2-5; D gene: -; V gene: TRBV2; CDR3 DNA: TGTGCCAGCAGGAGGACCGAGACCCAGTACTTC; CDR3 protein: CASRRTETQYF
clone size: -; J gene: TRBJ2-7; D gene: TRBD2; V gene: TRBV14; CDR3 DNA: TGTGCCAGCAGCCAAGAGGGGAATAGCGGGACCTACGAGCAGTACTTC; CDR3 protein: CASSQEGNSGTYEQYF
clone size: once; J gene: TRBJ2-1; D gene: TRBD2; V gene: TRBV30; CDR3 DNA: TGTGCCTGGAGTAAATCTAGCGGGTCCAGCTCCTACAATGAGCAGTTCTTC; CDR3 protein: CAWSKSSGSSSYNEQFF
clone size: -; J gene: TRBJ1-4; D gene: -; V gene: TRBV6-5; CDR3 DNA: TGTGCCAGCAGCCCTACAGATACATCTAATGAAAAACTGTTTTTT; CDR3 protein: CASSPTDTSNEKLFF
clone size: -; J gene: TRBJ1-3; D gene: -; V gene: TRBV30; CDR3 DNA: TGTGCCTGGAGTGTTTTTGTCGGCTCCGACGGAAACACCATATATTTT; CDR3 protein: CAWSVFVGSDGNTIYF
clone size: many; J gene: TRBJ1-3; D gene: -; V gene: TRBV6-5; CDR3 DNA: TGTGCCAGCAGGACTGGAAACACCATATATTTT; CDR3 protein: CASRTGNTIYF
clone size: -; J gene: TRBJ1-1; D gene: -; V gene: TRBV19; CDR3 DNA: TGTGCCAGTAGCAGCGGGCGAGCTTTCTTT; CDR3 protein: CASSSGRAFF